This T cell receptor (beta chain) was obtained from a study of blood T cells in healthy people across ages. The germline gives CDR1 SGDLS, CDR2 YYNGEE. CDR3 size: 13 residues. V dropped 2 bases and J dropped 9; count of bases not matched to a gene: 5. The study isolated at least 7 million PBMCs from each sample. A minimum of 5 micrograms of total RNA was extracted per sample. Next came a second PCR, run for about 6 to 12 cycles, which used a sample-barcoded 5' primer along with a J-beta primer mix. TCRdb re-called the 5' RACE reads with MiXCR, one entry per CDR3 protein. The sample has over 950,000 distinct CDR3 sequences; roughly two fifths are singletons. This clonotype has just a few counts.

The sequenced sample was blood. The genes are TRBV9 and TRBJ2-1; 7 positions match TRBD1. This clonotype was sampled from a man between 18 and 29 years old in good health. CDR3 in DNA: TGTGCCAGCAGCGTGGGACAGTTGGGTGAGCAGTTCTTC. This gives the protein CASSVGQLGEQFF. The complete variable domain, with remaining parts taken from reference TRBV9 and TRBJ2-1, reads DSGVTQTPKHLITATGQRVTLRCSPRSGDLSVYWYQQSLDQGLQFLIQYYNGEERAKGNILERFSAQQFPDLHSELNLSSLELGDSALYFCASSVGQLGEQFFGPGTRLTVL.